Detailed here is one TCR beta chain. This table comes from immunoSEQ multiplex PCR, and its TCRdb copy is limited to in-frame clones, with some not included. The top ten clones hold roughly 0.39% of a sample with some 2.4 million clones, approximately 94% of them seen once. Germline CDR1 is MGHRA and CDR2 is YSYEKL. V lost 4 bases, J lost 4 bases, and 5 bases stayed unmatched. This CDR3 is 15 amino acids long. This entry comes from a study of shared clonotypes between healthy human individuals. Input material: naive CD4+ T cells from PBMCs. Subset of the sample: CD45RA+ positively selected. This TCR came from a man aged 18 to 30 in good health. Some clones in this sample may be carry-over from other donors' samples. This chain links TRBV4-1 with TRBJ2-7, with TRBD2 matching over 12 bases. CDR3 nucleotide sequence: TGCGCCAGCAGCCGGCTAGCGGGAGGGCCTTACGAGCAGTACTTC. This encodes CASSRLAGGPYEQYF.